The sequence of this T cell receptor (beta chain) was determined in a study of blood T cell repertoires in COVID-19. Study summary: From T cells, B-cell-depleted T cells, or PBMCs came the material, which was cDNA or gDNA.

As processed by the authors: The assay estimated nucleated cells by amplifying reference gene primers. The data were produced by immunoSEQ multiplex PCR, yet TCRdb's version contains in-frame clones alone and is incomplete. V, J and clone size derive from that table, while D and trimming were established from the DNA sequence. The repertoire holds tens of thousands of clones, with 80% to 90% as singletons. Germline-derived CDR1 and CDR2 are ENHRY and SYGVKD. The CDR3 totals 11 residues. V was clipped by 6 bases and J by 10 bases, with 12 bases between them. What was sequenced was peripheral blood. The V and J genes are TRBV10-3 and TRBJ1-1; D may be TRBD1 (6 bases). This sequence originates from a human donor in a cohort sampled during active COVID-19. CDR3 in amino acids: CAISYRDRAFF. For the CDR3, the DNA is TGTGCCATCAGCTACAGGGATCGAGCTTTCTTT.